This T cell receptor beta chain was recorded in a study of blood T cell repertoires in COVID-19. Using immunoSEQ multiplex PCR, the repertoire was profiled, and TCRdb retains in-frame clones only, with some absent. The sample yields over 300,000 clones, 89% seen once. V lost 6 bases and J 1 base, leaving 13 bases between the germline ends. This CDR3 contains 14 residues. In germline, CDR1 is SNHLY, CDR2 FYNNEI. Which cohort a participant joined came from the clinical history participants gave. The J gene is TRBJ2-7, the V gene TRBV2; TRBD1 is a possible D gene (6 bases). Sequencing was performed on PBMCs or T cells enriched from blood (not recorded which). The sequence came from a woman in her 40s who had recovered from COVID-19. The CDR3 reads CASSNDRSSYEQYF. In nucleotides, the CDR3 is TGTGCCAGCAGCAACGACAGGTCGTCCTACGAGCAGTACTTC.